The present entry profiles one TCR beta chain with its context. Its antigen remains unidentified. Germline V CDR1 and CDR2: SGHVS, FNYEAQ. This CDR3 comprises 11 residues. V was pared by 5 bases and J by 7 bases, with 5 bases between. The source of the sample is a study of cytotoxic CD8 clonotypes in ibrutinib-treated CLL. Whole-study findings and limits: Higher circulating CD8+ T-cell counts strongly accompanied higher baseline clonality, above age-matched healthy donors.

A 1 in 200,000 to 1 in 1 million T cell depth was the sequencing target. The repertoire was sequenced with immunoSEQ multiplex PCR; TCRdb's copy has only in-frame clones and lacks some. The sample shows 150,000 to 200,000 clones, roughly 90% of them seen only once. The receptor was isolated from a human donor with chronic lymphocytic leukemia. The chain couples TRBV7-6 to TRBJ2-2; D is uncertain. The sequencing here drew on PBMCs, taken at disease progression, from a patient treated with ibrutinib. The CDR3 bases are TGTGCCAGCAGCACAGTCGGGGAGCTGTTTTTT. This gives the protein CASSTVGELFF.